A selection of T cell receptor beta chains follows, all from one sample in a study of T cells in Graves' hyperthyroidism and ophthalmopathy. Via MiXCR, TCRdb re-called the multiplex PCR reads, giving one row per CDR3 protein. The data show 250,000 to 300,000 distinct CDR3 sequences, 13% to 15% seen once. Sequencing was performed on blood. The receptors here all came from a woman between 40 and 50 years old with Graves' hyperthyroidism that later progressed to Graves' ophthalmopathy. CDR3s include the opening cysteine and the closing phenylalanine or tryptophan. D genes are given only for firm matches. Size is omitted from some rows. Given values are once, few, many or a class for expanded clones.

v_call	clone_size	d_call	j_call	cdr3_aa	cdr3_nt
TRBV28	many	TRBD2	TRBJ2-3	CASSLYPLGLAGGKSTDTQYF	TGTGCCAGCAGTTTATATCCGTTGGGTCTAGCGGGTGGGAAGAGCACAGATACGCAGTATTTT
TRBV5-6	few	NA	TRBJ2-4	CASSFLAKNIQYF	TGTGCCAGCAGCTTTCTAGCCAAAAACATTCAGTACTTC
TRBV6-1	many	TRBD1	TRBJ2-3	CASSTGGSADTQYF	TGTGCCAGCAGTACAGGGGGCAGTGCAGATACGCAGTATTTT
TRBV6-1	many	NA	TRBJ2-3	CGRGDTQYF	TGTGGAAGAGGAGATACGCAGTATTTT
TRBV7-2	many	NA	TRBJ1-1	CASSLLGPGDTEAFF	TGTGCCAGCAGCCTCCTAGGGCCTGGAGACACTGAAGCTTTCTTT
TRBV7-8	NA	NA	TRBJ1-5	CASSFSSVSNQPQHF	TGTGCCAGCAGCTTCAGCAGTGTCAGCAATCAGCCCCAGCATTTT
TRBV6-4	NA	NA	TRBJ2-2	CASTKTAANTGELFF	TGTGCCAGCACTAAGACAGCTGCGAACACCGGGGAGCTGTTTTTT
TRBV28	NA	NA	TRBJ1-2	CASSRINYGYTF	TGTGCCAGCAGTCGCATAAACTATGGCTACACCTTC
TRBV11-2	NA	TRBD1	TRBJ2-1	CASSKLRTGRNEQFF	TGTGCCAGCAGCAAATTAAGGACAGGGAGGAATGAGCAGTTCTTC
TRBV30	NA	NA	TRBJ1-1	CAWSRGSNTEAFF	TGTGCCTGGAGTAGGGGCTCGAACACTGAGGCTTTCTTT
TRBV27	NA	TRBD2	TRBJ2-7	CASSFSGTSYEQYF	TGTGCCAGCAGTTTTTCCGGGACTAGCTACGAGCAGTACTTC
TRBV30	many	NA	TRBJ1-1	CAWSVRENTEAFF	TGTGCCTGGAGTGTCCGGGAGAACACTGAAGCTTTCTTT
TRBV5-1	many	NA	TRBJ2-5	CASSNTGPAVGRLAQYF	TGCGCCAGCAGCAATACTGGACCCGCGGTGGGTCGGTTGGCCCAGTACTTC
TRBV4-1	few	TRBD2	TRBJ2-1	CASSQVPTSGKGNNEQFF	TGCGCCAGCAGCCAAGTTCCGACTAGCGGGAAAGGCAACAATGAGCAGTTCTTC
TRBV7-9	many	TRBD1	TRBJ2-7	CASSQARQGVDEQYF	TGTGCCAGCAGCCAAGCCCGACAGGGGGTTGACGAGCAGTACTTC
TRBV5-6	many	NA	TRBJ2-1	CASSSVGMSSYNEQFF	TGTGCCAGCAGCTCGGTCGGGATGTCCTCCTACAATGAGCAGTTCTTC
TRBV20-1	NA	TRBD2	TRBJ2-7	CSAGGLAGVQPYEQYF	TGCAGTGCTGGCGGACTAGCGGGAGTTCAACCCTACGAGCAGTACTTC
TRBV19	many	NA	TRBJ1-1	CAVKGSWDTEAFF	TGTGCCGTCAAAGGGAGTTGGGACACTGAAGCTTTCTTT
TRBV20-1	NA	TRBD2	TRBJ2-7	CSAREGTSGRSVWYEQYF	TGCAGTGCTAGAGAAGGGACTAGCGGGAGATCTGTGTGGTACGAGCAGTACTTC
TRBV24-1	few	NA	TRBJ2-2	CATSALATGELFF	TGTGCCACCAGTGCCCTAGCTACCGGGGAGCTGTTTTTT
TRBV6-2/TRBV6-3	many	NA	TRBJ2-7	CASSYLDAYEQYF	TGTGCCAGCAGTTACTTGGACGCCTACGAGCAGTACTTC
TRBV20-1	many	NA	TRBJ1-5	CSVRLTGPKNQPQHF	TGCAGTGTAAGACTTACAGGGCCAAAAAATCAGCCCCAGCATTTT
TRBV20-1	many	NA	TRBJ2-2	CSARGHTGELFF	TGCAGTGCGCGGGGCCACACCGGGGAGCTGTTTTTT
TRBV5-6	many	NA	TRBJ2-3	CASSHEWGRGTDTQYF	TGTGCCAGCAGCCACGAGTGGGGGCGCGGCACAGATACGCAGTATTTT
TRBV20-1	many	TRBD2	TRBJ2-1	CSARGLAGEGGISYNEQFF	TGCAGTGCTAGGGGACTAGCGGGAGAGGGGGGAATCTCCTACAATGAGCAGTTCTTC
TRBV20-1	many	NA	TRBJ2-3	CSADGQGNTDTQYF	TGCAGTGCTGATGGGCAGGGGAACACAGATACGCAGTATTTT
TRBV15	many	NA	TRBJ2-5	CATSRDLTVETQYF	TGTGCCACCAGCAGAGATCTAACGGTGGAGACCCAGTACTTC
TRBV3-1	many	TRBD1	TRBJ2-7	CATTGQGGTYEQYF	TGTGCCACCACGGGACAGGGGGGTACCTACGAGCAGTACTTC
TRBV4-1	many	TRBD2	TRBJ2-1	CASSHRPGLAANEQFF	TGCGCCAGCAGCCACCGACCTGGACTAGCGGCCAATGAGCAGTTCTTC
TRBV28	many	NA	TRBJ1-5	CASKIRGYQPQHF	TGTGCCAGCAAGATTAGGGGGTATCAGCCCCAGCATTTT
TRBV7-9	many	TRBD1	TRBJ1-1	CASTSQTGSITEAFF	TGTGCCAGCACCTCCCAGACAGGGAGCATCACTGAAGCTTTCTTT
TRBV27	few	NA	TRBJ2-7	CASRAGASLLYEQYF	TGTGCCAGCAGGGCCGGGGCTAGCCTTCTCTACGAGCAGTACTTC
TRBV5-1	many	NA	TRBJ1-2	CASSLVGAGYGYTF	TGCGCCAGCAGCTTGGTAGGGGCGGGCTATGGCTACACCTTC
TRBV19	many	NA	TRBJ2-5	CASSIRSEAGETQYF	TGTGCCAGTAGTATTCGTAGCGAAGCAGGAGAGACCCAGTACTTC
TRBV28	many	NA	TRBJ2-3	CAIHSFTRGSKGRITDTQYF	TGTGCCATACATAGCTTCACTCGGGGGAGCAAAGGCCGGATCACAGATACGCAGTATTTT
TRBV11-2	many	TRBD1	TRBJ2-7	CASSGLTGTGDIYEQYF	TGTGCCAGCAGCGGGCTAACCGGGACAGGGGATATCTACGAGCAGTACTTC
TRBV18	many	NA	TRBJ1-1	CASSPGRDTEAFF	TGTGCCAGCTCACCAGGGAGAGACACTGAAGCTTTCTTT
TRBV29-1	many	TRBD1	TRBJ1-5	CSASTGVNQPQHF	TGCAGCGCTTCGACAGGGGTCAATCAGCCCCAGCATTTT
TRBV30	many	NA	TRBJ2-7	CAWISRTSGEQYF	TGTGCCTGGATTTCCCGGACCTCCGGCGAGCAGTACTTC
TRBV28	few	TRBD2	TRBJ2-1	CASSQAASGRTYNEQFF	TGTGCCAGCAGCCAAGCCGCTAGCGGGAGGACCTACAATGAGCAGTTCTTC
TRBV19	few	TRBD1	TRBJ1-5	CASRGQGMYQPQHF	TGTGCCAGTAGGGGACAGGGAATGTATCAGCCCCAGCATTTT
TRBV4-1	many	NA	TRBJ2-5	CASSHPRVIQETQYF	TGCGCCAGCAGCCATCCCCGGGTTATTCAAGAGACCCAGTACTTC